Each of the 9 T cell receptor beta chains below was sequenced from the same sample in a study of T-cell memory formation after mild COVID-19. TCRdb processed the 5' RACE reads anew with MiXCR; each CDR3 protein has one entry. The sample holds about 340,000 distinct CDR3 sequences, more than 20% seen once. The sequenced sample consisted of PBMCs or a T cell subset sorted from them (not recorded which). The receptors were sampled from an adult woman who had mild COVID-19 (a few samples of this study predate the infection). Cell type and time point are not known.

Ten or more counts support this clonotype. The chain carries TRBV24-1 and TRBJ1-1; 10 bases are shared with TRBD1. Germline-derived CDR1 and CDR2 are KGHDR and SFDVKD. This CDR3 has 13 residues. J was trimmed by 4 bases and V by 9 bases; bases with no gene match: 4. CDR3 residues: CATQDRGFTEAFF. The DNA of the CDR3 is TGTGCCACCCAGGACAGGGGGTTCACTGAAGCTTTCTTT.

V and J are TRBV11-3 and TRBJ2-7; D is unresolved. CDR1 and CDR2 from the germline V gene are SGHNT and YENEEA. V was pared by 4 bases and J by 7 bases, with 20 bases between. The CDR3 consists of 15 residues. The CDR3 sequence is CASSYLMGWKGEQYF. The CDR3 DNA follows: TGTGCCAGCAGCTACCTAATGGGGTGGAAGGGAGAGCAGTACTTC.

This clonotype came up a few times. For the CDR3, the DNA is TGCGCCAGCAGCCTCCCGACACGAAGGGACTATGGCTACACCTTC. Protein product: CASSLPTRRDYGYTF. The chain employs TRBV4-1 and TRBJ1-2; D not resolved. From germline, CDR1 is MGHRA and CDR2 YSYEKL. V shed 4 bases and J shed 3 bases, with 15 bases lying between them. The CDR3 contains 15 residues.

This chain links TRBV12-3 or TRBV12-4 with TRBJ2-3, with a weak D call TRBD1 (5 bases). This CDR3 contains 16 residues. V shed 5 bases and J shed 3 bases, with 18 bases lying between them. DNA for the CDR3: TGTGCCAGCAGTCGCCCCGTAGGGGTAGGGACAGATACGCAGTATTTT. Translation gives CASSRPVGVGTDTQYF.

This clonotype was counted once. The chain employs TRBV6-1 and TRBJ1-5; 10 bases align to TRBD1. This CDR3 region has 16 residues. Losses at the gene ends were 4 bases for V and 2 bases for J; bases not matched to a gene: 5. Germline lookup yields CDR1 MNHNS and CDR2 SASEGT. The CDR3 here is CASSARDRGGNQPQHF. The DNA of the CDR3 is TGTGCCAGCAGTGCCCGGGACAGGGGAGGCAATCAGCCCCAGCATTTT.

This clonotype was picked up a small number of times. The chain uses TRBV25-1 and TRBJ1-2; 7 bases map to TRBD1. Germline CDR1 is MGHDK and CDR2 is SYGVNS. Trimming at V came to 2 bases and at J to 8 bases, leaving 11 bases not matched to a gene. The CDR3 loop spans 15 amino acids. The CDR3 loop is CASSEGRTGPRGYTF. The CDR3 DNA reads TGTGCCAGCAGTGAAGGACGGACAGGCCCTAGGGGCTACACCTTC.

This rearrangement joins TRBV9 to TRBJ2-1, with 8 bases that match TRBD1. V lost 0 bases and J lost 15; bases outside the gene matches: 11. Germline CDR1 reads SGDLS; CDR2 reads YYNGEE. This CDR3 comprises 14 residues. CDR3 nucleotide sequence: TGTGCCAGCAGCGTAGAGGGCTTGAGGGACAGGAGGTTCTTC. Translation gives CASSVEGLRDRRFF.

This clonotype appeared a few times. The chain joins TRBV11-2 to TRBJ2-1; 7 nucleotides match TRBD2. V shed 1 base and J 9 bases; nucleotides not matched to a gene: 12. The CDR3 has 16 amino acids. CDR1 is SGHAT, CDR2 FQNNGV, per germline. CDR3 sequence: CASSLVLSGSWGEQFF. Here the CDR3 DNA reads TGTGCCAGCAGCTTAGTCCTTAGCGGGTCCTGGGGTGAGCAGTTCTTC.

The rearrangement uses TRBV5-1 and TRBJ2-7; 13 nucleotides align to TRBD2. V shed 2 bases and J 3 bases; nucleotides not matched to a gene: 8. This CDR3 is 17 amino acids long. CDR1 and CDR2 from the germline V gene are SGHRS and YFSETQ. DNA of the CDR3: TGCGCCAGCAGCTTCGGACTAGCGGGAGCAGCGGACTACGAGCAGTACTTC. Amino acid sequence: CASSFGLAGAADYEQYF. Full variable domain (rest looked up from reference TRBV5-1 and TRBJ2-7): KAGVTQTPRYLIKTRGQQVTLSCSPISGHRSVSWYQQTPGQGLQFLFEYFSETQRNKGNFPGRFSGRQFSNSRSEMNVSTLELGDSALYLCASSFGLAGAADYEQYFGPGTRLTVT.